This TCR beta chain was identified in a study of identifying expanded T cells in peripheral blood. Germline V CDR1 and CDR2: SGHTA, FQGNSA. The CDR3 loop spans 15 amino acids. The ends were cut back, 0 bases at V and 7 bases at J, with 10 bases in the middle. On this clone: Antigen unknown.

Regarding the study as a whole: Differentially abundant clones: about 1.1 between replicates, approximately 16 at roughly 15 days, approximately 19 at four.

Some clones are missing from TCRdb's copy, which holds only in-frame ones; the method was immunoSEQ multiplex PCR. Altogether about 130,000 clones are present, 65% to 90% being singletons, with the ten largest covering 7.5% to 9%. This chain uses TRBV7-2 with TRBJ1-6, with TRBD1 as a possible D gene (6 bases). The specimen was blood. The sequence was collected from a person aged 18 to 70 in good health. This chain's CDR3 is CASSLAGGGNSPLHF. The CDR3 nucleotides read TGTGCCAGCAGCTTAGCGGGGGGGGGCAATTCACCCCTCCACTTT.